The 28 T cell receptor beta chains below all came from one sample that was sequenced in a study of regulatory T cells in long-lasting Graves disease. Arm-PCR of CDR3 regions and iRepertoire HTBI primers were the basis on which TCR beta libraries were built. TCRdb ran MiXCR on the multiplex PCR reads and lists one entry per CDR3 protein. The sample carries around 250,000 distinct CDR3 sequences, roughly 21% recorded once. Time point indicated: newly diagnosed GD, antithyroid drugs for less than 3 months. From RNA extracted from PBMCs, the TCR library was made. Specimen: peripheral blood mononuclear cells (PBMCs), collected at new diagnosis, from a patient treated with antithyroid drugs. The receptors stem from a female donor with Graves disease.

This clonotype has a count of ten or more. This chain joins TRBV3-1 and TRBJ2-1; 9 bases match TRBD2. The trim removed 5 bases at V and 12 bases at J, leaving 5 bases unmatched. Germline CDR1 is LGHDT and CDR2 is YNNKEL (reference sequence). The CDR3 is made up of 12 amino acids. The CDR3 loop reads CASSELAGAQFF. The CDR3 DNA follows: TGTGCCAGCAGCGAATTAGCGGGAGCGCAGTTCTTC.

The table lists this clonotype with many counts. The chain employs TRBV6-5 and TRBJ2-5, with D perhaps TRBD1 or TRBD2 (5 bases each). Per the germline V gene, CDR1 is MNHEY and CDR2 is SVGAGI. The CDR3 has 15 residues. The germline V and J ends were trimmed by 2 bases and 2 bases, with 12 bases remaining between them. CDR3 nucleotides: TGTGCCAGCAGTTACACAGGAGGACCTCAAGAGACCCAGTACTTC. Its protein product is CASSYTGGPQETQYF.

This clonotype came up many times. J is TRBJ2-7 and V is TRBV2; 8 bases line up with TRBD1. The germline V gene encodes CDR1 SNHLY and CDR2 FYNNEI. The V and J ends lost 8 bases and 1 base, in that order; junction bases with no gene match: 4. This CDR3 spans 13 amino acids. The chain's CDR3 is CASLRDRSYEQYF. The CDR3 DNA sequence: TGTGCCAGCCTCCGGGACAGGTCCTACGAGCAGTACTTC.

The chain uses TRBV30 and TRBJ2-5; TRBD2 matches 9 bases. V gave up 5 bases and J gave up 2 bases; unmatched junction bases: 3. This CDR3 comprises 13 residues. Germline V lookup: CDR1 GTSNPN, CDR2 SVGIG (reference sequence). CDR3 DNA: TGTGCCTGGCTAGCGGGACGGCAAGAGACCCAGTACTTC. Its translation: CAWLAGRQETQYF. The full variable domain, completed using reference TRBV30 and TRBJ2-5, is SQTIHQWPATLVQPVGSPLSLECTVEGTSNPNLYWYRQAAGRGLQLLFYSVGIGQISSEVPQNLSASRPQDRQFILSSKKLLLSDSGFYLCAWLAGRQETQYFGPGTRLLVL.

This clonotype was found many times. The CDR3: CASTQGQGETQYF. CDR3 bases: TGTGCCAGCACCCAGGGACAGGGAGAGACCCAGTACTTC. The gene calls are TRBV5-4 and TRBJ2-5, with 9 positions matching TRBD1. The length of the CDR3 is 13 residues. CDR1 is SGHNT, CDR2 YYREEE, per germline (reference sequence). Unmatched junction bases numbered 4, after V lost 6 bases and J lost 4 bases.

The sample holds many counts of this clonotype. This chain links TRBV28 with TRBJ1-5; D is uncertain. V was pared by 5 bases and J by 2 bases, with 13 bases between. This CDR3 has 15 amino acids. CDR1 and CDR2 from the germline V gene are MDHEN and SYDVKM. In nucleotides, the CDR3 is TGTGCCAGCAGTCCCCCGAAGGCGGGCAATCAGCCCCAGCATTTT. It translates to CASSPPKAGNQPQHF.

This clonotype was counted at least ten times. The genes are TRBV5-1 and TRBJ1-2; a weak D match, TRBD1 (6 bases). Germline CDR1 reads SGHRS; CDR2 reads YFSETQ. V was shortened by 3 bases and J by 4 bases, with 16 bases between the two germline ends. The CDR3 is 15 residues long. CDR3 sequence (DNA): TGCGCCAGCAGCTCCAACCCCACCAGGGGCTATGGCTACACCTTC. Its translation is CASSSNPTRGYGYTF. The full variable domain, rest sourced from reference TRBV5-1 and TRBJ1-2, is KAGVTQTPRYLIKTRGQQVTLSCSPISGHRSVSWYQQTPGQGLQFLFEYFSETQRNKGNFPGRFSGRQFSNSRSEMNVSTLELGDSALYLCASSSNPTRGYGYTFGSGTRLTVV.

The table lists this clonotype with many counts. The rearrangement uses TRBV25-1 and TRBJ2-3, with 7 bases that match TRBD2. Germline V lookup: CDR1 MGHDK, CDR2 SYGVNS. The CDR3 length is 17 residues. The V gene end was trimmed by 4 bases and the J gene end by 3 bases; junction bases not matched to a gene: 13. The CDR3 region is CASSGGGSGRWTDTQYF. CDR3 sequence (DNA): TGTGCCAGCAGTGGGGGCGGGAGCGGTAGATGGACAGATACGCAGTATTTT.

Note on this clonotype: This likely came from a read error, as a far larger clone is one base away. The chain couples TRBV5-5 to TRBJ1-6, with 10 bases lining up with TRBD1. CDR3 size: 18 residues. V was clipped by 4 bases and J by 10 bases; unmatched bases: 17. Germline-derived CDR1 and CDR2 are SGHKS and YYEKEE (reference sequence). This CDR3 reads CASSQGAGPTTGGSPLHF. The CDR3 DNA reads TGTGCCAGCAGCCAAGGGGCCGGGCCGACGACAGGGGGCTCACCCCTCCACTTT.

The genes are TRBV20-1 and TRBJ2-3; D gene ambiguous. The V end lost 0 bases, the J end lost 8 bases, and 21 bases lay between the germline ends. Germline values: CDR1 DFQATT, CDR2 SNEGSKA (reference sequence). The CDR3 is 16 residues long. The chain's CDR3 is CSARDDKKGPSGTQYF. In DNA, the CDR3 is TGCAGTGCTAGAGATGATAAGAAAGGGCCCTCCGGTACGCAGTATTTT.

The chain carries TRBV4-3 and TRBJ2-7; D is undetermined. The CDR3 covers 13 residues. Trimming took off 5 bases at V and 4 bases at J, with 12 bases between the two ends. The germline gives CDR1 LGHNA, CDR2 YSLEER. CDR3 sequence: CASSIRPAYEQYF. The CDR3 DNA reads as TGCGCCAGCAGCATCAGACCCGCATACGAGCAGTACTTC.

This clonotype was found many times. The chain couples TRBV6-2 or TRBV6-3 to TRBJ2-7, with D possibly being TRBD2 (5 bases). The CDR3 spans 13 residues. Germline lookup yields CDR1 MNHEY and CDR2 SVGEGT. V lost 8 bases and J 1 base, leaving 12 bases between the germline ends. The CDR3 sequence: CASRVPGSYEQYF. The CDR3 DNA is TGTGCCAGCCGGGTACCGGGGTCCTACGAGCAGTACTTC.

This clonotype was detected many times. The CDR3 sequence is CASSTSAVKNIQYF. In DNA form, the CDR3 reads TGTGCCAGCTCTACTAGCGCGGTCAAAAACATTCAGTACTTC. This chain uses TRBV18 with TRBJ2-4; 7 bases fit TRBD2. This CDR3 has 14 residues. V lost 6 bases to trimming and J lost 3 bases; unmatched junction nucleotides: 5. Germline V gene data show CDR1 as KGHSH and CDR2 as LQKENI. Supplemented by reference TRBV18 and TRBJ2-4, the full variable domain reads NAGVMQNPRHLVRRRGQEARLRCSPMKGHSHVYWYRQLPEEGLKFMVYLQKENIIDESGMPKERFSAEFPKEGPSILRIQQVVRGDSAAYFCASSTSAVKNIQYFGAGTRLSVL.

The table lists this clonotype with many counts. The V call is TRBV5-1, the J call TRBJ2-3; weak D call: TRBD2 (5 bases). The CDR3 consists of 13 residues. Trimming cost V 4 bases and J 5 bases, with 11 bases left between them. Looked up from germline, CDR1 is SGHRS and CDR2 is YFSETQ. CDR3 sequence reads: CASSQDRGDTQYF. As DNA, the CDR3 is TGCGCCAGCAGCCAAGATCGGGGAGATACGCAGTATTTT.

CDR3 sequence: CASSLRTGTLYGYTF. CDR3 coding DNA: TGTGCCAGCAGCTTAAGGACAGGGACACTCTATGGCTACACCTTC. The J gene is TRBJ1-2, the V gene TRBV7-9, with 8 bases matching TRBD1. This CDR3 spans 15 amino acids. Germline lookup yields CDR1 SEHNR and CDR2 FQNEAQ (reference sequence). V gave up 2 bases and J gave up 4 bases; unmatched junction bases: 6.

This clonotype has at least ten counts. The chain is built from TRBV7-2 and TRBJ1-1; D is possibly TRBD1 (5 bases). The CDR3 runs to 14 residues. Germline CDR1 is SGHTA and CDR2 is FQGNSA. V was clipped by 6 bases and J by 1 base, with 12 bases between them. The CDR3 sequence is CASSLGTANTEAFF. In DNA, the CDR3 is TGTGCCAGCAGTCTAGGGACGGCGAACACTGAAGCTTTCTTT.

Notes on this clonotype: Since a much larger clone is just one base distant, this may be a read error. Because the CDR3 is missing its conserved closing phenylalanine or tryptophan, this is likely a read error. The V gene is TRBV11-3, the J gene TRBJ2-4; 11 nucleotides match TRBD2. V lost 3 bases, J lost 8 bases, and 3 bases stayed unmatched. CDR3 length equals 14 residues. CDR1 and CDR2 (germline): SGHNT, YENEEA. CDR3 sequence: CASSLTSGTHIQYL. The CDR3, as DNA: TGTGCCAGCAGCTTGACTAGCGGGACGCACATTCAGTACCTC.

This clonotype was counted ten times or more. V gene TRBV12-3 or TRBV12-4 combines with J gene TRBJ2-1; a possible D gene is TRBD2 (6 bases). The CDR3 has 15 residues. Trimming left V 6 bases short and J 4 bases short, with 16 bases between. The CDR3 nucleotides are TGTGCCAGCAGGCAAACTAGCTCTGTATACAATGAGCAGTTCTTC. This encodes CASRQTSSVYNEQFF.

The sample holds many counts of this clonotype. CDR3 coding DNA: TGTGCCAGCAGCGCACAAGGTAACACTGAAGCTTTCTTT. As protein: CASSAQGNTEAFF. The rearrangement links TRBV7-2 to TRBJ1-1; D remains ambiguous. V was pared by 5 bases and J by 2 bases, with 9 bases between. The CDR3 covers 13 residues. Germline V gene data show CDR1 as SGHTA and CDR2 as FQGNSA.

The chain is built from TRBV11-3 and TRBJ2-7, with D possibly being TRBD2 (5 bases). Germline V gene lookup returns CDR1 SGHNT and CDR2 YENEEA. The germline V and J ends were trimmed by 0 bases and 2 bases, with 8 bases remaining between them. The CDR3 extends over 14 amino acids. The CDR3 nucleotides read TGTGCCAGCAGCTTAGATTCGGGAACCTACGAGCAGTACTTC. This translates into CASSLDSGTYEQYF.

This clonotype has more than one count but fewer than ten. The chain links TRBV19 to TRBJ1-2, with TRBD1 matching over 7 bases. The V and J ends lost 9 bases and 1 base, in that order; junction bases with no gene match: 5. This CDR3 is built from 13 residues. Germline V gives CDR1 LNHDA, CDR2 SQIVND (reference sequence). The CDR3 DNA reads TGTGCCAGCCACAGGGGAGGTAACTATGGCTACACCTTC. Amino acids: CASHRGGNYGYTF.

On this clonotype: The likely explanation is a read error, given a far larger clone one base away. V gene TRBV24-1 combines with J gene TRBJ1-6, with 8 bases aligning to TRBD1. The germline V gene encodes CDR1 KGHDR and CDR2 SFDVKD. There are 15 residues in the CDR3. With V trimmed by 6 bases and J by 10 bases, 10 bases remained unmatched. The CDR3 DNA is TGTGCCACCAGTTTATCCGGACAGGGATGGTCACCCCTCCACTTT. Protein: CATSLSGQGWSPLHF.

In the case of this clonotype: This sequence may be a read error, since a much larger clone differs from it by one base. V is TRBV7-9 and J is TRBJ1-1, with D unclear. V lost 7 bases to trimming and J lost 6 bases, with 18 bases between them. Looked up from germline, CDR1 is SEHNR and CDR2 is FQNEAQ (reference sequence). The CDR3 consists of 14 residues. This chain's CDR3 is CASTPPEAPPEAFF. CDR3 DNA sequence: TGTGCCAGCACCCCCCCCGAGGCCCCTCCTGAAGCTTTCTTT.

This chain joins TRBV24-1 and TRBJ2-2; 7 positions agree with TRBD2. The CDR3 consists of 16 residues. Germline V lookup: CDR1 KGHDR, CDR2 SFDVKD. J was trimmed by 7 bases and V by 1 base; bases with no gene match: 8. CDR3 bases: TGTGCCACCAGTGATTTACGTCAGGGAGGGGTCGGGGAGCTGTTTTTT. Amino acids: CATSDLRQGGVGELFF.

This clonotype has ten or more counts. The DNA is omitted, as the CDR3 cannot be located on it reliably, and the CDR3 follows TCRdb's listing. V gene TRBV7-2 combines with J gene TRBJ1-6; the table assigns TRBD1, which was not confirmed against the DNA. Germline assignment: CDR1 SGHTA and CDR2 FQGNSA. The length of the CDR3 is 15 amino acids, counting both ends. The CDR3 sequence is CASQLSGQGWSPLHF.

The chain has TRBV4-3 and TRBJ1-4, with no clear D. CDR3 length: 14 amino acids. V dropped 1 base and J dropped 4 bases, with 7 bases sitting between them. Germline V lookup: CDR1 LGHNA, CDR2 YSLEER. The CDR3 DNA is TGCGCCAGCAGCCAAGGGGAGATTAATGAAAAACTGTTTTTT. This sequence encodes CASSQGEINEKLFF.

In its sample, this clonotype was seen many times. The chain is built from TRBV6-1 and TRBJ1-1, with D tentatively TRBD1 (5 bases). V was shortened by 8 bases and J by 6 bases, with 16 bases between the two germline ends. Germline V gene sequence: CDR1 MNHNS, CDR2 SASEGT. The length of the CDR3 is 13 residues. The CDR3 protein is CASRIQGFSEAFF. The CDR3 DNA sequence: TGTGCCAGCCGAATCCAGGGCTTCTCTGAAGCTTTCTTT.

This clonotype showed up many times. The chain combines TRBV15 with TRBJ2-1, with 15 bases matching TRBD2. The CDR3 extends over 14 amino acids. Germline CDR1 and CDR2: LNHNV and YYDKDF (reference sequence). V shed 3 bases and J 10 bases; nucleotides not matched to a gene: 1. The CDR3 loop reads CATSSGLAGGEQFF. As DNA, the CDR3 is TGTGCCACCAGCAGCGGACTAGCGGGAGGGGAGCAGTTCTTC.